This T cell receptor (beta chain) was retrieved from a study of cytomegalovirus exposure and HLA in healthy donors. Study summary: Ancestry clustering placed around 80% of 300 to 400 genotyped donors in the Caucasian-associated cluster. Regarding the study as a whole: Across donors, sequencing depth was assumed by presence/absence analyses to be roughly uniform.

Researchers ran the PCR with 60 Vbeta and 13 Jbeta primers. Clones were sequenced by immunoSEQ multiplex PCR, and TCRdb holds only the in-frame ones, with some missing. Of 150,000 to 200,000 clones listed, approximately 81% are singletons. These donors counted as nominally healthy when sampled, but unrecorded immune exposures were likely. Germline CDR1 is KGHSH and CDR2 is LQKENI. This CDR3 spans 16 amino acids. The V and J ends lost 5 bases and 0 bases respectively, with 14 bases between them. In regard to this clone: Antigen unknown.

The specimen was PBMCs. The clonotype comes from a man aged 25-45 years in good health and CMV-seronegative. The chain uses TRBV18 and TRBJ1-3, with D possibly being TRBD1 (6 bases). As DNA, the CDR3 is TGTGCCAGCTCAGAGGCGGACAGAATCTCTGGAAACACCATATATTTT. Protein product: CASSEADRISGNTIYF.